The 10 T cell receptor beta chains below were found in one sample sequenced in a study of shared clonotypes between healthy human individuals. Using immunoSEQ multiplex PCR, the repertoire was profiled, and TCRdb retains in-frame clones only, with some absent. The repertoire includes about 2.3 million clones, 92% of them detected once, and about 0.41% sits in the top ten. The sequenced sample consisted of naive CD4+ T cells from PBMCs. Subset defined: CD45RA+ positively selected. The source of these receptors is a man aged 18 to 35 in good health. Some clones in this sample may be carry-over from other donors' samples.

The chain is built from TRBV4-1 and TRBJ2-2; 10 positions match TRBD1. The germline V gene encodes CDR1 MGHRA and CDR2 YSYEKL. Trimming took 0 bases from V and 6 from J; bases not matched to a gene: 7. CDR3 size: 17 residues. The CDR3 is CASSQEVRQGAAGELFF. CDR3 DNA: TGCGCCAGCAGCCAAGAGGTACGACAGGGGGCAGCCGGGGAGCTGTTTTTT.

J is TRBJ2-3 and V is TRBV7-3; 12 nucleotides line up with TRBD2. Germline V gene data show CDR1 as SGHTA and CDR2 as FQGTGA. The V gene end was trimmed by 6 bases and the J gene end by 4 bases; junction bases not matched to a gene: 5. The CDR3 covers 15 residues. The CDR3 here is CASRLGLAGADTQYF. As DNA, the CDR3 is TGTGCCAGCAGATTGGGACTAGCGGGCGCAGATACGCAGTATTTT.

Comments on this clone: The same CDR3 is also encoded by other DNA sequences in this sample. CDR3 sequence (DNA): TGCAGTGCCCAGCGTGGAGAGACCCAGTACTTC. As protein: CSAQRGETQYF. The chain combines TRBV20-1 with TRBJ2-5; D is ambiguous. The V gene's germline CDR1 is DFQATT and CDR2 SNEGSKA (reference sequence). The CDR3 consists of 11 residues. Trimming removed 6 bases at V and 4 bases at J, with 9 bases between.

The chain combines TRBV9 with TRBJ1-6; D gene unclear. This CDR3 spans 15 amino acids. V dropped 0 bases and J dropped 11 bases, with 15 bases sitting between them. Germline assignment: CDR1 SGDLS and CDR2 YYNGEE. CDR3 nucleotide sequence: TGTGCCAGCAGCGTAGCTCAGGTAGCCAGCGCACCCCTCCACTTT. It specifies CASSVAQVASAPLHF. Using reference TRBV9 and TRBJ1-6 for the parts outside the CDR3, the full variable domain is DSGVTQTPKHLITATGQRVTLRCSPRSGDLSVYWYQQSLDQGLQFLIQYYNGEERAKGNILERFSAQQFPDLHSELNLSSLELGDSALYFCASSVAQVASAPLHFGNGTRLTVT.

The chain links TRBV28 to TRBJ1-2, with 7 bases fitting TRBD1. The CDR3 runs 15 residues. Germline assignment: CDR1 MDHEN and CDR2 SYDVKM. The J segment lost 1 base and the V segment lost 2 bases, leaving 4 bases of the junction unmatched. The CDR3 DNA is TGTGCCAGCAGTTTAGGGGACAGTGTTAACTATGGCTACACCTTC. Protein product: CASSLGDSVNYGYTF.

The chain uses TRBV28 and TRBJ1-1, with TRBD1 matching over 9 bases. This CDR3 contains 15 residues. With 5 bases clipped from V and 5 bases from J, the junction kept 9 bases outside the gene matches. CDR1 and CDR2 from the germline V gene are MDHEN and SYDVKM. CDR3 residues: CASSPSRGQGTEAFF. The CDR3 DNA follows: TGTGCCAGCAGTCCATCGAGAGGACAGGGGACTGAAGCTTTCTTT.

This clone was seen a few times. The chain carries TRBV28 and TRBJ2-5; D may correspond to TRBD1 or TRBD2 (5 bases each). Germline CDR1 MDHEN, CDR2 SYDVKM. The CDR3 length is 15 residues. Between the trimmed V and J ends, which lost 4 bases and 1 base, there was a span of 13 bases. The CDR3 region has the DNA TGTGCCAGCAGTTCCCTCGGGGCGACCCAAGAGACCCAGTACTTC. It yields the protein CASSSLGATQETQYF.

The gene calls are TRBV28 and TRBJ2-5; TRBD1 agrees at 7 bases. After removal of 6 bases from V and 5 bases from J, the junction contained 9 bases not matched to a gene. The CDR3 extends over 14 amino acids. The germline V gene encodes CDR1 MDHEN and CDR2 SYDVKM. Here the CDR3 DNA reads TGTGCCAGCAGGAACAGGGGACCCTGGGAGACCCAGTACTTC. Amino acid sequence: CASRNRGPWETQYF. The full variable domain, completed using reference TRBV28 and TRBJ2-5, is DVKVTQSSRYLVKRTGEKVFLECVQDMDHENMFWYRQDPGLGLRLIYFSYDVKMKEKGDIPEGYSVSREKKERFSLILESASTNQTSMYLCASRNRGPWETQYFGPGTRLLVL.

The chain combines TRBV7-2 with TRBJ2-1; 7 positions match TRBD2. With 6 bases clipped from V and 9 bases from J, the junction kept 8 bases outside the gene matches. Germline values: CDR1 SGHTA, CDR2 FQGNSA. CDR3 length: 13 amino acids. CDR3 protein: CASSGRGLGEQFF. CDR3 nucleotide sequence: TGTGCCAGCAGTGGGCGGGGGTTGGGTGAGCAGTTCTTC. Looking up the rest from reference TRBV7-2 and TRBJ2-1 gives the full variable domain: GAGVSQSPSNKVTEKGKDVELRCDPISGHTALYWYRQSLGQGLEFLIYFQGNSAPDKSGLPSDRFSAERTGGSVSTLTIQRTQQEDSAVYLCASSGRGLGEQFFGPGTRLTVL.

This rearrangement joins TRBV6-5 to TRBJ1-1; perhaps TRBD1 as D (5 bases). The CDR3 spans 16 residues. V lost 3 bases, J lost 4 bases, and 18 bases lay in between. Germline-derived CDR1 and CDR2 are MNHEY and SVGAGI. CDR3 nucleotides: TGTGCCAGCAGTTATTACAGACCCGGAGGGACCACTGAAGCTTTCTTT. It yields the protein CASSYYRPGGTTEAFF.